The present T cell receptor (beta chain) was sequenced within a study of CD8 T cells in ankylosing spondylitis. Germline V gene lookup returns CDR1 MDHEN and CDR2 SYDVKM. The J segment lost 6 bases and the V segment lost 3 bases, leaving 4 bases of the junction unmatched. The length of the CDR3 is 15 residues. One entry per CDR3 protein results from TCRdb running MiXCR on the 5' RACE reads. The sample lists about 360,000 distinct CDR3 sequences, more than 20% occurring once. The clonotype originates from a male donor with ankylosing spondylitis or in good health (not recorded which). The specimen was blood, either unsorted or a sorted T cell fraction (not recorded which). The chain employs TRBV28 and TRBJ2-2, with 10 bases matching TRBD1. CDR3 protein: CASSFPGTGAGELFF. Here the CDR3 DNA reads TGTGCCAGCAGTTTCCCCGGGACAGGGGCCGGGGAGCTGTTTTTT.